This section outlines one T cell receptor beta chain sequence together with its context. This clone was detected once. Its recognized antigen is unknown. No much larger clonotype is one base removed from it; base qualities were not supplied. The time point label, as the study defines it: cells obtained before transplantation from donor or recipient. CD3+CD4+ and CD3+CD8+ populations were FACS-sorted from unstimulated pre-transplant donor and recipient cells taken from spleen or lymph nodes. Libraries were constructed by the immunoSEQ multiplex PCR assay. For most patients, genomic DNA was isolated with the Qiagen DNeasy Blood and Tissue Kit and shipped frozen to Adaptive Biotechnologies for TCR sequencing. For most patients, high-throughput TCR-beta CDR3 sequencing of genomic DNA was performed by Adaptive Biotechnologies. In the original analysis: Adaptive's ImmunoSEQ software supplied the TCR sequencing data for 18 patients, while MiXCR and VDJtools were used to process a few other patients. To correct CD4 versus CD8 sorting errors, sequences present in both subsets at a frequency ratio below 5:1 were removed. CDR3 nucleotide sequences shared between donor and recipient were removed because the origin of such sequences could not be assigned. At least 2-fold expansion over unstimulated cells and a minimum CFSE-low frequency of 0.002% (template counts) or 0.001% (read counts) were required for clones to be classified as alloreactive. Mappable clones were those detected in sequenced pre-transplant spleen, lymph node, or MLR CFSE-low populations of the donor or recipient. Cumulative frequency of alloreactive clones was calculated as a percentage of all sequences weighted by copy number. TCRdb carries this immuneACCESS record with in-frame sequences only. Its versions omit some clonotypes, under half of them owing to an unresolved V gene in the studies checked, with the rest unexplained. V and J calls and clone size are copied from that table; D and trimming were computed from the DNA. This sample gives around 90,000 clones in total; about 94% of them show up just once. Jointly, the top ten make up 0.15% to 0.2% of the sample.

Spanning cysteine to phenylalanine, the CDR3 consists of 15 amino acids. The retained sequence is limited to the CDR3, 45 bases, with the frame set at the first base. Between the V and J ends, shortened by 6 bases and 3 bases respectively, the junction contains 15 bases. The CDR1 and CDR2 encoded by the germline V gene (reference sequence) are MNHEY and SMNVEV. This sample stems from a study of graft-versus-host responses after intestinal transplantation (dated by TCRdb to the early 2020s). As for the study more broadly: Multivisceral, liver-intestinal, or isolated intestinal transplants were received by the recipients. All recipients received anti-thymocyte globulin induction followed by maintenance tacrolimus and steroids for three to four years. Graft-versus-host and host-versus-graft alloreactive T cell clones were tracked in the graft, circulation and bone marrow after intestinal transplantation using bulk TCR-beta CDR3 sequencing. To identify alloreactive clones, pre-transplant mixed lymphocyte reaction products were sequenced and then compared with unstimulated pre-transplant donor and recipient T cells. A cohort of about 25 intestinal transplant recipients, including one retransplant, was enrolled, and a few patients lacking pretransplant specimens were excluded. A peak of at least 4% donor T cells among recipient peripheral blood mononuclear cells was the definition used for donor T cell macrochimerism. Rather than being sequenced by the commercial service, samples from a few later patients were sequenced in-house on an Illumina MiSeq and processed with MiXCR. Overall study outcomes, separate from this receptor: The relatively low number and heterogeneity of intestinal transplant patients limited the conclusions. In the allografts of patients with donor T cell macrochimerism, GvH to HvG T cell clonal ratios were high. Early after transplant, declines in HvG clones were associated with peak levels of circulating GvH clones. GvH clones were found in recipient bone marrow, and some of the GvH clones appeared earlier in ileal mucosa or blood, which is consistent with an intestinal mucosal origin.

The input for sequencing was unstimulated CD4+ T cells sorted from spleen or lymph node cells, taken before transplant. The receptor comes from a human donor who was the organ donor for an intestinal transplant. The V and J genes are TRBV27 and TRBJ2-4; possibly the D gene is TRBD1, per 6 matching bases. The CDR3 loop reads CASRGARGGKNIQYF. The DNA reads TGTGCCAGCAGGGGGGCAAGGGGTGGCAAAAACATTCAGTACTTC.